This T cell receptor (beta chain) was observed in a study of cytomegalovirus exposure and HLA in healthy donors. Study-wide context: The roughly 700 first-cohort repertoires shared a platform with the 130 or so validation repertoires, as reported in a later analysis.

Produced via immunoSEQ multiplex PCR; TCRdb's table is partial and in-frame only. The data show some 120,000 clones, roughly 90% seen once. The CDR3 consists of 17 residues. Trimming took 2 bases from V and 2 from J; bases not matched to a gene: 4. In germline, CDR1 is SGHAT, CDR2 FQNNGV. About this clone itself: Its antigen is unidentified.

Notes on the study in general: Within the 120 or so validation repertoires, first-cohort TCR clusters tended to co-occur, according to a later analysis. The investigators catalogued 150 or so TCR beta chains as cytomegalovirus-associated.

The V gene is TRBV11-2, the J gene TRBJ2-2; 11 bases align to TRBD2. Sequenced: PBMCs. This receptor was taken from a man younger than 45 in good health and CMV-seronegative. For the CDR3, the DNA is TGTGCCAGCAGCTTATTACTAGCGGGAGTAAACACCGGGGAGCTGTTTTTT. It yields the protein CASSLLLAGVNTGELFF.